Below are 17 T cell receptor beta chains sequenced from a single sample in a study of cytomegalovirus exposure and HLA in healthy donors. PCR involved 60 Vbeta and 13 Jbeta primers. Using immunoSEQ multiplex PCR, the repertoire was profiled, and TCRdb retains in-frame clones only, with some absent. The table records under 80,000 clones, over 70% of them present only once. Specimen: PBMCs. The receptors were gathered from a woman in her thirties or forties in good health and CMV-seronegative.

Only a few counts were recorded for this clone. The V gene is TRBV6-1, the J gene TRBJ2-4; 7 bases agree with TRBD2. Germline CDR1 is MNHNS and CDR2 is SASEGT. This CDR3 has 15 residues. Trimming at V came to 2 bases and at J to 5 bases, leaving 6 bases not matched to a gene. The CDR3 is CASSESGGWENIQYF. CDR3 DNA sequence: TGTGCCAGCAGTGAATCGGGGGGTTGGGAAAACATTCAGTACTTC.

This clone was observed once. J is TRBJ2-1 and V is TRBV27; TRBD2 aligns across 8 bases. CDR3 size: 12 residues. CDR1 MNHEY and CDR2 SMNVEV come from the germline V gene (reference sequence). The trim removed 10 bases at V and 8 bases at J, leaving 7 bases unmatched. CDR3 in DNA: TGTGCCACCCGCGGGAGGAGGGATGAGCAGTTCTTC. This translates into CATRGRRDEQFF.

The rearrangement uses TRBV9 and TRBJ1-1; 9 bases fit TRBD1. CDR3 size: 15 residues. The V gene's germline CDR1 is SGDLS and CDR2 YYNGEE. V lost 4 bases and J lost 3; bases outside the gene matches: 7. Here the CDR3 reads CASSIGQGKDTEAFF. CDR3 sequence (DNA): TGTGCCAGCAGCATCGGACAGGGGAAGGACACTGAAGCTTTCTTT.

The CDR3 bases are TGTGCCAGCAGCTTGGCAGGGGGCGGTCAGCCCCAGCATTTT. It specifies CASSLAGGGQPQHF. This rearrangement joins TRBV5-4 to TRBJ1-5; 8 bases are a match to TRBD1. CDR3 length: 14 residues. Germline V gene lookup returns CDR1 SGHNT and CDR2 YYREEE (reference sequence). V was clipped by 0 bases and J by 6 bases; unmatched bases: 2.

The chain's CDR3 is CAIRPGQKTSGANVLTF. CDR3 bases: TGTGCCATCAGGCCGGGACAGAAAACCTCTGGGGCCAACGTCCTGACTTTC. The chain carries TRBV10-3 and TRBJ2-6; 7 nucleotides align to TRBD1. The V gene end was trimmed by 6 bases and the J gene end by 0 bases; junction bases not matched to a gene: 8. The CDR3 sequence is 17 residues long. Germline values: CDR1 ENHRY, CDR2 SYGVKD.

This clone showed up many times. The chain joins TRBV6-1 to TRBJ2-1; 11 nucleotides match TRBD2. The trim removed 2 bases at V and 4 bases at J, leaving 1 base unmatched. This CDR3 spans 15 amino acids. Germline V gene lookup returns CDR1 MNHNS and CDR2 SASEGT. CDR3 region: CASSETSGSYNEQFF. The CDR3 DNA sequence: TGTGCCAGCAGTGAAACTAGCGGGAGTTACAATGAGCAGTTCTTC.

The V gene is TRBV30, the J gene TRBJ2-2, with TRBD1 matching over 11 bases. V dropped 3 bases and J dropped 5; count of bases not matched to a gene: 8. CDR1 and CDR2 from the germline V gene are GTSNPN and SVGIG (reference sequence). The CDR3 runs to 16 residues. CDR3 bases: TGTGCCTGGAGGGATATCGGGACAGGGGGGACCGGGGAGCTGTTTTTT. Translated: CAWRDIGTGGTGELFF.

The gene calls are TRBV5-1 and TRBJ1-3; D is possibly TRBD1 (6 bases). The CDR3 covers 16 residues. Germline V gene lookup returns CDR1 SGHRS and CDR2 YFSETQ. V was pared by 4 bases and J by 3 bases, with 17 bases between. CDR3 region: CASSPMAGVGGNTIYF. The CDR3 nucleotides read TGCGCCAGCAGCCCGATGGCAGGGGTCGGTGGAAACACCATATATTTT.

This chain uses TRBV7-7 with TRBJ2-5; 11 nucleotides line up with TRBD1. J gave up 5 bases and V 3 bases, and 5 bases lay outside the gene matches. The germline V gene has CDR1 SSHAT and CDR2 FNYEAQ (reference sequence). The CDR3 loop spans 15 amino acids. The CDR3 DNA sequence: TGTGCCAGCAGCTTGCGGACAGGGGGCGACGAGACCCAGTACTTC. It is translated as CASSLRTGGDETQYF.

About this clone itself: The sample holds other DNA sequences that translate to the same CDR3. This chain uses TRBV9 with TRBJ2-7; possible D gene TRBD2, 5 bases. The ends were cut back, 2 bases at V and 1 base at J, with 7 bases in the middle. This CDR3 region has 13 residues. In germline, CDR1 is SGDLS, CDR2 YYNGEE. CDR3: CASSVTGSYEQYF. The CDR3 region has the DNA TGTGCCAGCAGCGTTACGGGGTCCTACGAGCAGTACTTC.

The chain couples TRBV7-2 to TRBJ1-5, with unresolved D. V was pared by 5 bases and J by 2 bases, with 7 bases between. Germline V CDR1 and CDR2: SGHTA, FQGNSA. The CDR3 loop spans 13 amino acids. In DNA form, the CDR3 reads TGTGCCAGCAGCCAGGAGGGCAATCAGCCCCAGCATTTT. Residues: CASSQEGNQPQHF. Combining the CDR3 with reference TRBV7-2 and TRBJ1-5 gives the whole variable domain GAGVSQSPSNKVTEKGKDVELRCDPISGHTALYWYRQSLGQGLEFLIYFQGNSAPDKSGLPSDRFSAERTGGSVSTLTIQRTQQEDSAVYLCASSQEGNQPQHFGDGTRLSIL.

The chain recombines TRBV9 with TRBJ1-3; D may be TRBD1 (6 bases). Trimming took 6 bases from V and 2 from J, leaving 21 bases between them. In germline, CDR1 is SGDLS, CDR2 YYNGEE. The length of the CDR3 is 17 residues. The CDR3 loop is CASTAGATIRAGNTIYF. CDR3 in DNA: TGTGCCAGCACCGCAGGGGCTACAATCAGGGCTGGAAACACCATATATTTT.

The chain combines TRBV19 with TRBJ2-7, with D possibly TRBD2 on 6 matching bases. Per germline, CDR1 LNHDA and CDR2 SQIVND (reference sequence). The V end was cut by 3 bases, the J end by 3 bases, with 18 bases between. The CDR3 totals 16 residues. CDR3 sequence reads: CASSIFASAGNYEQYF. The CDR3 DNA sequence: TGTGCCAGTAGTATTTTCGCTAGCGCCGGGAACTACGAGCAGTACTTC. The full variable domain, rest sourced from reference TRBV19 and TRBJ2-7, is DGGITQSPKYLFRKEGQNVTLSCEQNLNHDAMYWYRQDPGQGLRLIYYSQIVNDFQKGDIAEGYSVSREKKESFPLTVTSAQKNPTAFYLCASSIFASAGNYEQYFGPGTRLTVT.

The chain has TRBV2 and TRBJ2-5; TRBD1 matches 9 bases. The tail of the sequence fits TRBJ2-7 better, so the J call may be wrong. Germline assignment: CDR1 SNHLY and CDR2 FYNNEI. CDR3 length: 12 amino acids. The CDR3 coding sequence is TGTGCCAGCACCGGGACAGGGTACGAGCAGTACTTC. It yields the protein CASTGTGYEQYF.

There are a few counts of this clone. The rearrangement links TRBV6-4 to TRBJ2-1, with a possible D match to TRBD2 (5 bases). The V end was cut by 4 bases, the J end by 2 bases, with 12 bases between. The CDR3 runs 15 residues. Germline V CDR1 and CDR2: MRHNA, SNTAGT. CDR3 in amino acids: CASSVEEAAYNEQFF. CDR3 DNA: TGTGCCAGCAGTGTGGAGGAGGCGGCCTACAATGAGCAGTTCTTC.

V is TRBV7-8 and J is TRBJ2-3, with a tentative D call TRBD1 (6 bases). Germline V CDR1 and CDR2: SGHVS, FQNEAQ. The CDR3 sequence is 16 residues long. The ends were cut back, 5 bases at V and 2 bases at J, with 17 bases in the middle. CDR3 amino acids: CASSREGRGLTDTQYF. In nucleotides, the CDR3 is TGTGCCAGCAGCCGCGAAGGCAGGGGCCTCACAGATACGCAGTATTTT.

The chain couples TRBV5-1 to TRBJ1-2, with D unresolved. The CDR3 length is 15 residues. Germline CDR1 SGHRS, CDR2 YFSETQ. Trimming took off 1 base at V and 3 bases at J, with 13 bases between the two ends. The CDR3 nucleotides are TGCGCCAGCAGCTTGAATGGCGGTGGCGACTATGGCTACACCTTC. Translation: CASSLNGGGDYGYTF.